This T cell receptor (beta chain) emerged from a study of T-cell memory formation after mild COVID-19. The study's findings and limits: The pre-infection memory compartment contained some responding clones, suggesting cross-reactive memory joined. Later expanders leaned CD4+, whereas clones that contracted between day 15 and 85 were balanced CD4/CD8.

The CDR3 is 13 amino acids. Germline V gene lookup returns CDR1 SEHNR and CDR2 FQNEAQ (reference sequence). V was clipped by 5 bases and J by 4 bases, with 11 bases between them. TCRdb independently ran MiXCR on the 5' RACE reads; one entry per CDR3 protein. The data contain 350,000 to 550,000 distinct CDR3 sequences, around 17% of them seen just once; the ten biggest clones take up 20% to 25%. Only a few counts were recorded for this clonotype. Its target is unknown. Specimen: PBMCs or a T cell subset sorted from them (not recorded which). This TCR derives from a young man who had mild COVID-19 (a few samples of this study predate the infection). Cell type and time point are not known. This chain links TRBV7-9 with TRBJ1-2; D unresolved. The chain's CDR3 is CASSPDNSYGYTF. The DNA of the CDR3 is TGTGCCAGCAGCCCCGACAACTCCTATGGCTACACCTTC.